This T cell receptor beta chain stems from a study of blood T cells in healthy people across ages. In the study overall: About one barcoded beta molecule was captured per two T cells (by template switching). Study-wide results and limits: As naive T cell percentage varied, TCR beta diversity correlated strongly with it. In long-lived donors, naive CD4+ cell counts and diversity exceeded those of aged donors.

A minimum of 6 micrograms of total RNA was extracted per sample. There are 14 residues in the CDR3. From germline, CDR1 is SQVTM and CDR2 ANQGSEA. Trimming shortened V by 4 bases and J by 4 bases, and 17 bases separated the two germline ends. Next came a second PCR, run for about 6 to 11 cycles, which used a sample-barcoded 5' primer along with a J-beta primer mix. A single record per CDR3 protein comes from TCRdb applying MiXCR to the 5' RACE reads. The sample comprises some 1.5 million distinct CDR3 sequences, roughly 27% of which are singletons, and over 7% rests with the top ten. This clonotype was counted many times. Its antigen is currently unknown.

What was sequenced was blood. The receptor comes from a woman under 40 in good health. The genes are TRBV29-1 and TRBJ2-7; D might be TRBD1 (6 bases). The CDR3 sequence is CSVAYRVNQYEQYF. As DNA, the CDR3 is TGCAGCGTTGCTTACAGGGTAAATCAATACGAGCAGTACTTC.